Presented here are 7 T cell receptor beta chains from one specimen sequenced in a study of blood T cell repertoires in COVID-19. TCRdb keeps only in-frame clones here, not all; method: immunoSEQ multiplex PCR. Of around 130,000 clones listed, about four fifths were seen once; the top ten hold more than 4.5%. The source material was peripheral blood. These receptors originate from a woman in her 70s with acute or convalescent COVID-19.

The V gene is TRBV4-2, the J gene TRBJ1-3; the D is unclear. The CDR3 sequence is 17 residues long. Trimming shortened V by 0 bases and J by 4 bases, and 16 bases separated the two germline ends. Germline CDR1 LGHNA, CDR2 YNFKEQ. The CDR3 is CASSQELRSHRGNTIYF. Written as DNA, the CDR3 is TGTGCCAGCAGCCAAGAGTTGAGGTCTCATCGGGGAAACACCATATATTTT.

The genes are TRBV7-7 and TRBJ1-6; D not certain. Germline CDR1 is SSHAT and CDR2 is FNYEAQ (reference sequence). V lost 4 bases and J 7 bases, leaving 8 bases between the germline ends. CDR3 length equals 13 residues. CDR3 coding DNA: TGTGCCAGCAGCTCTAAGTTAAATTCACCCCTCCACTTT. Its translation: CASSSKLNSPLHF.

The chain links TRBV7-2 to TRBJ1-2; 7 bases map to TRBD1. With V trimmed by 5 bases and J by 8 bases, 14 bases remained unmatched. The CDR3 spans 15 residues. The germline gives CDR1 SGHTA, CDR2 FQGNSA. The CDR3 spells CASSKGQASRGGYTF. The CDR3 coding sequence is TGTGCCAGCAGCAAAGGACAGGCTTCTAGAGGAGGCTACACCTTC.

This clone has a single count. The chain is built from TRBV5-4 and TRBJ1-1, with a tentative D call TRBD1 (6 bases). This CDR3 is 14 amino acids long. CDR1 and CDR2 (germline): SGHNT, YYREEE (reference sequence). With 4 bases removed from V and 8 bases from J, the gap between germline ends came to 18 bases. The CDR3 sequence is CASSEYPGEQEAFF. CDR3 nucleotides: TGTGCCAGCAGCGAATACCCAGGGGAGCAGGAAGCTTTCTTT.

DNA of the CDR3: TGTGCCAGCAGCCAAGTAGGGAGAGGTGGTAGTGGTTCCAAAAACATTCAGTACTTC. This gives the protein CASSQVGRGGSGSKNIQYF. The chain is built from TRBV4-2 and TRBJ2-4; D possibly corresponds to TRBD2 (5 bases). The germline V and J ends were trimmed by 1 base and 2 bases, with 21 bases remaining between them. This CDR3 is 19 amino acids long. The germline V gene has CDR1 LGHNA and CDR2 YNFKEQ.

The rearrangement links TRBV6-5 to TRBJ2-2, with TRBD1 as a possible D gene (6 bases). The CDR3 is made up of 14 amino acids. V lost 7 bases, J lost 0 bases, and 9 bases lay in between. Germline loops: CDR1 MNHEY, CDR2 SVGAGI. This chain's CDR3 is CASMAGANTGELFF. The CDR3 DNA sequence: TGTGCCAGCATGGCAGGGGCGAACACCGGGGAGCTGTTTTTT.

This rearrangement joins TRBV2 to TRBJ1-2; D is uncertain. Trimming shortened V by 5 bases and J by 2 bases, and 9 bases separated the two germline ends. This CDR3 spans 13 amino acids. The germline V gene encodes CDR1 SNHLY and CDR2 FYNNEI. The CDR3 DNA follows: TGTGCCAGCAGTCGTACAGAGAACTATGGCTACACCTTC. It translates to CASSRTENYGYTF.